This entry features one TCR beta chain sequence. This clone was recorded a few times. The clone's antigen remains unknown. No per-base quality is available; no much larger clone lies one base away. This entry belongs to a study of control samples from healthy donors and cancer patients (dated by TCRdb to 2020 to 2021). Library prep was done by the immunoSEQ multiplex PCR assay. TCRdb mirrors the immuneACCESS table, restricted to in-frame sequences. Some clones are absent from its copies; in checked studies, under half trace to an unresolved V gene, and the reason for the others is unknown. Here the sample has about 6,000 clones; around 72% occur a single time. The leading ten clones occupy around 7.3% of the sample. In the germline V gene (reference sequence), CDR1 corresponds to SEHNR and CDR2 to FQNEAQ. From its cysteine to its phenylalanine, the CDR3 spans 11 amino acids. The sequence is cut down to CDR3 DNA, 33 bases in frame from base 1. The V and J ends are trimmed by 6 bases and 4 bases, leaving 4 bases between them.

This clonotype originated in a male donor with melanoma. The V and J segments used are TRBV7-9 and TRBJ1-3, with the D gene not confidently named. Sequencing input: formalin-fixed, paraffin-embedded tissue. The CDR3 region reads CASSPGNTIYF. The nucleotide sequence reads TGTGCCAGCAGTCCCGGAAACACCATATATTTT.